The 21 T cell receptor beta chains reported below all come from one sample, sequenced in a study of blood T cell repertoires in COVID-19. The protocol was immunoSEQ multiplex PCR, while the TCRdb copy is restricted to in-frame clones and leaves out a portion. Of approximately 160,000 clones listed, around 80% are singletons. Sequencing input: peripheral blood. Receptor source: a man in his fifties or sixties with active or convalescent COVID-19.

This clone came up once. J is TRBJ2-7 and V is TRBV3-1 (or the pseudogene TRBV3-2), with TRBD1 as a possible D gene (6 bases). Per the germline V gene, CDR1 is LGHDT and CDR2 is YNNKEL (reference sequence). The V end lost 3 bases, the J end lost 2 bases, and 20 bases lay between the germline ends. The CDR3 runs 17 residues. CDR3 nucleotide sequence: TGTGCCAGCAGCCATTATACTCAGGGCCAGGGGACCTACGAGCAGTACTTC. Translating it yields CASSHYTQGQGTYEQYF.

The chain has TRBV6-5 and TRBJ2-1, with 7 nucleotides matching TRBD2. V lost 8 bases and J lost 0; bases outside the gene matches: 7. Germline V gives CDR1 MNHEY, CDR2 SVGAGI. The CDR3 is 15 amino acids. The CDR3 nucleotides are TGTGCCAGCGCTCTAACGGGGGGCTCCTACAATGAGCAGTTCTTC. It specifies CASALTGGSYNEQFF.

The V gene is TRBV18, the J gene TRBJ2-5, with D maybe TRBD2 (5 bases). The CDR3 runs to 15 residues. Germline V lookup: CDR1 KGHSH, CDR2 LQKENI. V was clipped by 2 bases and J by 3 bases, with 13 bases between them. The CDR3 protein is CASSPETTYKETQYF. The CDR3 bases are TGTGCCAGCTCACCAGAGACTACTTACAAAGAGACCCAGTACTTC.

The CDR3 reads CASSVQGSPNEKLFF. The CDR3 DNA reads as TGCGCCAGCAGCGTTCAGGGTTCGCCTAATGAAAAACTGTTTTTT. The chain uses TRBV5-1 and TRBJ1-4, with D maybe TRBD1 (5 bases). This CDR3 is 15 amino acids long. V lost 4 bases, J lost 3 bases, and 13 bases lay in between. The germline CDR1 and CDR2 sequences are SGHRS and YFSETQ.

The chain has TRBV6-5 and TRBJ1-6; TRBD1 might be the D (6 bases). Per germline, CDR1 MNHEY and CDR2 SVGAGI. Trimming removed 7 bases from V and 7 bases from J, with 14 bases in between. The CDR3 is 14 residues long. DNA for the CDR3: TGTGCCAGCAACCCGACAGGCAACAATTCACCCCTCCACTTT. This gives the protein CASNPTGNNSPLHF.

V and J are TRBV28 and TRBJ1-6; possible D gene TRBD1, 6 bases. The V gene's germline CDR1 is MDHEN and CDR2 SYDVKM. V lost 3 bases and J 7 bases, leaving 13 bases between the germline ends. This CDR3 spans 15 amino acids. The CDR3 DNA reads TGTGCCAGCAGTTTTCTAGGACAGAAAAATTCACCCCTCCACTTT. It translates to CASSFLGQKNSPLHF. Together with reference TRBV28 and TRBJ1-6, the CDR3 gives the full variable domain: DVKVTQSSRYLVKRTGEKVFLECVQDMDHENMFWYRQDPGLGLRLIYFSYDVKMKEKGDIPEGYSVSREKKERFSLILESASTNQTSMYLCASSFLGQKNSPLHFGNGTRLTVT.

This clone has just one count. The chain couples TRBV5-4 to TRBJ2-7; 8 bases map to TRBD2. Germline lookup yields CDR1 SGHNT and CDR2 YYREEE (reference sequence). Trimming cost V 2 bases and J 4 bases; bases outside gene matches: 8. This CDR3 is built from 15 residues. CDR3 DNA: TGTGCCAGCAGCTTACCCGGGACTAGTATTTACGAGCAGTACTTC. Protein sequence: CASSLPGTSIYEQYF.

The V gene is TRBV5-5, the J gene TRBJ2-7; 10 nucleotides match TRBD1. The CDR3 has 16 residues. Trimming at V came to 4 bases and at J to 5 bases, leaving 12 bases not matched to a gene. Per germline, CDR1 SGHKS and CDR2 YYEKEE (reference sequence). The CDR3: CASSLNPGQGSNEQYF. As DNA, the CDR3 is TGTGCCAGCAGCCTTAATCCGGGACAGGGGTCCAACGAGCAGTACTTC. The variable domain in full, with the rest retrieved from reference TRBV5-5 and TRBJ2-7, is DAGVTQSPTHLIKTRGQQVTLRCSPISGHKSVSWYQQVLGQGPQFIFQYYEKEERGRGNFPDRFSARQFPNYSSELNVNALLLGDSALYLCASSLNPGQGSNEQYFGPGTRLTVT.

The count of this clone is one. This chain connects TRBV21-1 to TRBJ2-7; the listed D gene, TRBD2, was not tested against the DNA. TRBV21-1 is deemed a pseudogene. The CDR3 totals 12 residues. The CDR3 nucleotides are TGTGCCCCTAGCGGGAGGGCGTACGAGCAGTACTTC. Residues: CAPSGRAYEQYF.

This chain connects TRBV5-1 to TRBJ2-7; a weak D match, TRBD1 (6 bases). From germline, CDR1 is SGHRS and CDR2 YFSETQ. The CDR3 has 13 residues. V lost 1 base to trimming and J lost 3 bases, with 8 bases between them. CDR3 amino acids: CASSLQGLYEQYF. The CDR3, as DNA: TGCGCCAGCAGCTTGCAGGGGCTCTACGAGCAGTACTTC.

This clone was seen at least ten times. The V and J genes are TRBV28 and TRBJ1-4, with 8 bases matching TRBD1. Unmatched junction bases numbered 9, after V lost 4 bases and J lost 8 bases. The CDR3 totals 15 residues. The germline V gene has CDR1 MDHEN and CDR2 SYDVKM. For the CDR3, the DNA is TGTGCCAGCAGTTCTTTACCAGGGGGCGCCGAAAAACTGTTTTTT. Translated, it gives CASSSLPGGAEKLFF.

This sequence joins TRBV11-2 and TRBJ1-3; 7 nucleotides align to TRBD1. Germline assignment: CDR1 SGHAT and CDR2 FQNNGV. The CDR3 has 16 amino acids. Trimming cost V 4 bases and J 2 bases; bases outside gene matches: 8. The CDR3 DNA sequence: TGTGCCAGCAGCTCCTCGACAGGGCATGCTGGAAACACCATATATTTT. This translates into CASSSSTGHAGNTIYF. Full variable domain (outside the CDR3, taken from reference TRBV11-2 and TRBJ1-3): EAGVAQSPRYKIIEKRQSVAFWCNPISGHATLYWYQQILGQGPKLLIQFQNNGVVDDSQLPKDRFSAERLKGVDSTLKIQPAKLEDSAVYLCASSSSTGHAGNTIYFGEGSWLTVV.

The genes are TRBV3-1 (or the pseudogene TRBV3-2) and TRBJ2-5; D gene unclear. Germline loops: CDR1 LGHDT, CDR2 YNNKEL (reference sequence). The CDR3 is made up of 13 amino acids. Deletions cut 3 bases from V and 2 bases from J, with 7 bases between. CDR3 sequence: CASSHSGQETQYF. The CDR3 coding sequence is TGTGCCAGCAGCCACTCGGGTCAAGAGACCCAGTACTTC.

This clone was recorded only once. J is TRBJ1-2 and V is TRBV7-2; unclear D gene. The length of the CDR3 is 14 residues. Trimming removed 2 bases at V and 6 bases at J, with 13 bases between. Germline values: CDR1 SGHTA, CDR2 FQGNSA. DNA of the CDR3: TGTGCCAGCAGCTTAAAGGGTGGAGCGGATGGCTACACCTTC. Translating gives CASSLKGGADGYTF.

This clone has only a few counts. One junction end does not reproduce the germline sequence, and a read error may be involved. This sequence joins TRBV6-1 and TRBJ1-2; 7 positions agree with TRBD1. CDR3 length: 14 residues. CDR1 MNHNS and CDR2 SASEGT come from the germline V gene. The CDR3 DNA reads TGTGCCAGCAGTGAAGCGTCGTTGGACAGGAGATTTCACTTC. Its protein is CASSEASLDRRFHF.

To note about this clone: The germline gene is not matched at one end of the junction; a read error may be the cause. The gene calls are TRBV11-2 and TRBJ1-1; unclear D gene. Germline loops: CDR1 SGHAT, CDR2 FQNNGV. The CDR3 is 11 amino acids. CDR3 coding DNA: TGTGCCAGCAGCTTAGATCTGAGGGCGACCTTT. Translation: CASSLDLRATF. Complete variable domain (other parts from reference TRBV11-2 and TRBJ1-1): EAGVAQSPRYKIIEKRQSVAFWCNPISGHATLYWYQQILGQGPKLLIQFQNNGVVDDSQLPKDRFSAERLKGVDSTLKIQPAKLEDSAVYLCASSLDLRATFGQGTRLTVV.

This clone was counted ten times or more. The rearrangement uses TRBV4-1 and TRBJ2-1; TRBD1 is a possible D gene (5 bases). V was cut by 0 bases and J by 6 bases, with 15 bases left in between. The CDR3 is 16 residues long. Looked up from germline, CDR1 is MGHRA and CDR2 is YSYEKL. The CDR3: CASSQDTSRGLNEQFF. The CDR3 DNA follows: TGCGCCAGCAGCCAAGATACGTCAAGGGGCCTCAATGAGCAGTTCTTC.

This clone has ten or more counts. Other DNA sequences within the sample encode an identical CDR3. The chain links TRBV9 to TRBJ2-2; no reliable D call. Trimming left V 0 bases short and J 6 bases short, with 3 bases between. CDR1 and CDR2 (germline): SGDLS, YYNGEE. This CDR3 region has 12 residues. Written as DNA, the CDR3 is TGTGCCAGCAGCGTAGCGGCCGGGGAGCTGTTTTTT. This translates into CASSVAAGELFF.

The CDR3 DNA follows: TGTGCCAGCAGCTCACAGGGGGTCGGGGGCTACACCTTC. Its translation: CASSSQGVGGYTF. The chain uses TRBV28 and TRBJ1-2; 8 nucleotides agree with TRBD1. Germline loops: CDR1 MDHEN, CDR2 SYDVKM. The trim removed 6 bases at V and 8 bases at J, leaving 8 bases unmatched. This CDR3 spans 13 amino acids.

This chain uses TRBV19 with TRBJ1-2, with TRBD1 as a possible D gene (6 bases). CDR1 LNHDA and CDR2 SQIVND come from the germline V gene (reference sequence). Trimming took 5 bases from V and 3 from J, leaving 16 bases between them. There are 15 residues in the CDR3. The chain's CDR3 is CASSPTSTGDYGYTF. The CDR3 DNA follows: TGTGCCAGTAGTCCCACATCGACAGGCGACTATGGCTACACCTTC.

The chain uses TRBV6-5 and TRBJ1-1; TRBD1 might be the D (6 bases). Germline CDR1 and CDR2: MNHEY and SVGAGI. The CDR3 is 14 residues long. V gave up 6 bases and J gave up 5 bases, with 16 bases separating them. The CDR3 sequence: CASRGGGISTEAFF. CDR3 nucleotide sequence: TGTGCCAGCAGGGGAGGGGGGATCTCAACTGAAGCTTTCTTT.